These 15 T cell receptor beta chains were sequenced from one sample in a study of shared clonotypes between healthy human individuals. Here immunoSEQ multiplex PCR was the method, and the copy in TCRdb shows in-frame clones only, minus some. Of around 600,000 clones in the sample, more than 95% were seen once. CD45RO negativity and positive selection for CCR7 defined naive CD8 cells, a population that excluded terminally differentiated effector memory CD45RA+ cells. Sequenced input: naive CD8+ T cells sorted from blood. These receptors were taken from a man aged 25 to 40 in good health.

The rearrangement joins TRBV25-1 to TRBJ2-5; TRBD1 might be the D (5 bases). V gave up 2 bases and J gave up 13 bases, with 14 bases separating them. CDR1 and CDR2 from the germline V gene are MGHDK and SYGVNS. The CDR3 totals 12 residues. CDR3 in DNA: TGTGCCAGCAGTGAAGGGGCCGGACCCTCGTACTTC. The encoded protein is CASSEGAGPSYF.

V is TRBV11-2 and J is TRBJ2-1, with TRBD2 matching 7 bases. The J segment lost 12 bases and the V segment lost 4 bases, leaving 15 bases of the junction unmatched. Germline CDR1 reads SGHAT; CDR2 reads FQNNGV. The CDR3 consists of 15 residues. The CDR3 loop is CASSWGDSGGSAQFF. The DNA for the CDR3 is TGTGCCAGCAGCTGGGGGGACTCTGGCGGGAGTGCGCAGTTCTTC.

The V call is TRBV15, the J call TRBJ1-4; D gene unclear. Trimming removed 0 bases from V and 5 bases from J, with 4 bases in between. Per germline, CDR1 LNHNV and CDR2 YYDKDF (reference sequence). This CDR3 comprises 13 residues. The DNA for the CDR3 is TGTGCCACCAGCAGAGACCCGAATGAAAAACTGTTTTTT. This codes for CATSRDPNEKLFF. The full variable domain, with the rest looked up from reference TRBV15 and TRBJ1-4, is DAMVIQNPRYQVTQFGKPVTLSCSQTLNHNVMYWYQQKSSQAPKLLFHYYDKDFNNEADTPDNFQSRRPNTSFCFLDIRSPGLGDTAMYLCATSRDPNEKLFFGSGTQLSVL.

This chain joins TRBV29-1 and TRBJ2-7; D perhaps matches TRBD2 (5 bases). CDR1 is SQVTM and CDR2 is ANQGSEA in the germline V gene. The ends were cut back, 0 bases at V and 2 bases at J, with 14 bases in the middle. The CDR3 spans 15 residues. The DNA of the CDR3 is TGCAGCGTTGAAGATCCGGGGAGTAGCACCTACGAGCAGTACTTC. Its translation: CSVEDPGSSTYEQYF.

The CDR3 nucleotides are TGTGCCAGCAGCCAATACCCAGCCAATGAGCAGTTCTTC. The encoded protein is CASSQYPANEQFF. The rearrangement joins TRBV7-9 to TRBJ2-1; D gene unclear. The CDR3 extends over 13 amino acids. The germline gives CDR1 SEHNR, CDR2 FQNEAQ (reference sequence). V lost 5 bases and J lost 6, with 11 bases in between.

The rearrangement uses TRBV5-1 and TRBJ1-1, with D possibly TRBD1 on 5 matching bases. V was cut by 3 bases and J by 7 bases, with 16 bases left in between. The CDR3 extends over 14 amino acids. Germline V gene lookup returns CDR1 SGHRS and CDR2 YFSETQ. The CDR3 nucleotides read TGCGCCAGCAGCTACACGGTAGGGGAAGGTGAAGCTTTCTTT. Its translation is CASSYTVGEGEAFF. Full variable domain (remainder filled in from reference TRBV5-1 and TRBJ1-1): KAGVTQTPRYLIKTRGQQVTLSCSPISGHRSVSWYQQTPGQGLQFLFEYFSETQRNKGNFPGRFSGRQFSNSRSEMNVSTLELGDSALYLCASSYTVGEGEAFFGQGTRLTVV.

This clone occurred a few times. The V call is TRBV13, the J call TRBJ2-7; the D gene is possibly TRBD1 (6 bases). Germline loops: CDR1 PRHDT, CDR2 FYEKMQ (reference sequence). The CDR3 loop spans 12 amino acids. V gave up 4 bases and J gave up 3 bases, with 7 bases separating them. CDR3 bases: TGTGCCAGCAGCTCGGACAGCTACGAGCAGTACTTC. This sequence encodes CASSSDSYEQYF.

The chain recombines TRBV7-3 with TRBJ2-3; TRBD2 matches 11 bases. The germline V gene encodes CDR1 SGHTA and CDR2 FQGTGA. The CDR3 has 16 amino acids. V trimming: 5 bases; J trimming: 1 base; junction bases outside the gene matches: 5. The CDR3 loop is CASSLLAGDGTDTQYF. CDR3 DNA sequence: TGTGCCAGCAGCCTACTAGCGGGAGATGGCACAGATACGCAGTATTTT.

The count of this clone is one. The chain couples TRBV9 to TRBJ2-7; 14 bases align to TRBD2. After removal of 2 bases from V and 6 bases from J, the junction contained 4 bases not matched to a gene. There are 15 residues in the CDR3. In germline, CDR1 is SGDLS, CDR2 YYNGEE. CDR3 sequence reads: CASSVGGLAGAEQYF. CDR3 nucleotides: TGTGCCAGCAGCGTCGGGGGACTAGCGGGAGCCGAGCAGTACTTC.

V and J are TRBV27 and TRBJ2-5, with D tentatively TRBD1 (5 bases). The germline gives CDR1 MNHEY, CDR2 SMNVEV (reference sequence). The CDR3 contains 14 residues. Trimming removed 4 bases from V and 5 bases from J, with 14 bases in between. The CDR3 loop is CASSSRTPRETQYF. In DNA, the CDR3 is TGTGCCAGCAGTTCTAGGACACCTCGCGAGACCCAGTACTTC.

The chain couples TRBV11-2 to TRBJ2-1, with no clear D. Deletions cut 5 bases from V and 7 bases from J, with 9 bases between. CDR3 size: 12 residues. From germline, CDR1 is SGHAT and CDR2 FQNNGV. In nucleotides, the CDR3 is TGTGCCAGCAGCCCCCAATTGAATGAGCAGTTCTTC. Residues: CASSPQLNEQFF.

The V and J genes are TRBV11-2 and TRBJ1-4; 7 nucleotides align to TRBD1. Trimming at V came to 4 bases and at J to 13 bases, leaving 6 bases not matched to a gene. The CDR3 runs 12 residues. Germline CDR1 and CDR2: SGHAT and FQNNGV. The CDR3 sequence is CASSSRQGRLFF. DNA of the CDR3: TGTGCCAGCAGCTCCCGACAGGGAAGACTGTTTTTT.

This rearrangement joins TRBV5-5 to TRBJ2-7; 10 nucleotides align to TRBD1. The length of the CDR3 is 15 residues. J was trimmed by 3 bases and V by 2 bases; bases with no gene match: 5. CDR1 SGHKS and CDR2 YYEKEE come from the germline V gene (reference sequence). CDR3 DNA: TGTGCCAGCAGCTTCCCCGGGACAGGGGTCTACGAGCAGTACTTC. Protein: CASSFPGTGVYEQYF.

This chain uses TRBV5-1 with TRBJ2-7; D is possibly TRBD1 (5 bases). CDR1 is SGHRS, CDR2 YFSETQ, per germline. CDR3 size: 14 residues. The ends were cut back, 0 bases at V and 5 bases at J, with 12 bases in the middle. CDR3 nucleotide sequence: TGCGCCAGCAGCTTGGCCGGGCAGGGCCACGAGCAGTACTTC. The encoded protein is CASSLAGQGHEQYF.

This clone is a singleton in its sample. Additional DNA sequences in this sample encode the identical CDR3. This chain links TRBV13 with TRBJ2-3; unclear D gene. V lost 0 bases and J 2 bases, leaving 0 bases between the germline ends. This CDR3 is built from 12 residues. Germline values: CDR1 PRHDT, CDR2 FYEKMQ (reference sequence). Here the CDR3 DNA reads TGTGCCAGCAGCTTAGGCACAGATACGCAGTATTTT. Its translation is CASSLGTDTQYF.